These T cell receptor beta chains were read from a single sample in a study of blood T cell repertoires in COVID-19. Repertoires were generated with immunoSEQ multiplex PCR, while TCRdb's copy carries only in-frame clones and drops some. The profile shows around 300,000 clones, 70% to 90% of them singletons. The sequenced material came from peripheral blood. The receptors here all came from a woman aged 25 to 45 with active or convalescent COVID-19. The conserved cysteine and the conserved F or W are not part of the CDR3 here. D genes are given only for firm matches.

v_gene: TRBV6-9
d_gene: TRBD1
CDR3aa: ATPGQNTGELF

v_gene: TRBV2
d_gene: -
CDR3aa: ASRLPGERVNTEAF

v_gene: TRBV29-1
d_gene: TRBD1
CDR3aa: SVEDREGQPQH

v_gene: TRBV5-1
d_gene: -
CDR3aa: ASSFDIFDGPEAF

v_gene: TRBV7-2
d_gene: -
CDR3aa: ASSLARGRSYEQY

v_gene: TRBV10-3
d_gene: TRBD1
CDR3aa: AISGTGDQPQH

v_gene: TRBV4-2
d_gene: TRBD1
CDR3aa: ASGTGQGGTDTQY

v_gene: TRBV5-1
d_gene: TRBD1
CDR3aa: ASSTGTGTGLDGYT

v_gene: TRBV28
d_gene: TRBD1
CDR3aa: ASSLGQGRGVNYGYT

v_gene: TRBV7-6
d_gene: -
CDR3aa: ATGGGTSSGNTIY

v_gene: TRBV11-3
d_gene: TRBD2
CDR3aa: ASSPVQGAGGYNEQF

v_gene: TRBV5-6
d_gene: -
CDR3aa: ASSWGGRSNQPQH

v_gene: TRBV9
d_gene: -
CDR3aa: ASSDNPTVYQMNTEAF

v_gene: TRBV7-2
d_gene: TRBD1
CDR3aa: ASSSDVRTGDLTAYEQY

v_gene: TRBV19
d_gene: TRBD1
CDR3aa: ASSIVRVQGVQSNQPQH

v_gene: TRBV6-4
d_gene: -
CDR3aa: ASSTGLLSSYNEQF

v_gene: TRBV30
d_gene: TRBD1
CDR3aa: AWSQGVDTEAF

v_gene: TRBV24-1
d_gene: TRBD1
CDR3aa: ATSEPGGAEETQY

v_gene: TRBV28
d_gene: -
CDR3aa: ASSLDSVPYGYT

v_gene: TRBV3-1/TRBV3-2
d_gene: -
CDR3aa: ASSQIQVSVNTGELF

v_gene: TRBV6-2/TRBV6-3
d_gene: -
CDR3aa: ASSYSITAI

v_gene: TRBV6-5
d_gene: TRBD1
CDR3aa: ASRQGAESSPLH

v_gene: TRBV11-3
d_gene: -
CDR3aa: ASSRGVQETQY

v_gene: TRBV6-5
d_gene: -
CDR3aa: ASSYSGERMNTEAF

v_gene: TRBV30
d_gene: TRBD2
CDR3aa: ACSPGLRETQY

v_gene: TRBV30
d_gene: TRBD2
CDR3aa: AWSVYSGGETQY

v_gene: TRBV6-6
d_gene: TRBD1
CDR3aa: ASIQRDRLPYTEAF

v_gene: TRBV12-3/TRBV12-4
d_gene: -
CDR3aa: ASGRPNEKLF

v_gene: TRBV6-2/TRBV6-3
d_gene: -
CDR3aa: ASSYKGQGNYGYT

v_gene: TRBV5-6
d_gene: -
CDR3aa: ASSTRDTEGTDTQY

v_gene: TRBV7-9
d_gene: TRBD1
CDR3aa: ASSGPGTGGGNEQF

v_gene: TRBV6-5
d_gene: -
CDR3aa: ASSYGGTEAF

v_gene: TRBV2
d_gene: TRBD1
CDR3aa: ASSGRTGESGYT

v_gene: TRBV7-2
d_gene: -
CDR3aa: ASSSHLEQPQH

v_gene: TRBV5-1
d_gene: TRBD1
CDR3aa: ASSFDRDTEAF

v_gene: TRBV11-1
d_gene: -
CDR3aa: ASSSRTANTGELF

v_gene: TRBV6-2/TRBV6-3
d_gene: TRBD1
CDR3aa: ASSLSGTANTGELF

v_gene: TRBV24-1
d_gene: TRBD2
CDR3aa: ATSDLTSGGPF

v_gene: TRBV28
d_gene: TRBD2
CDR3aa: ASRSGGTNTGELF

v_gene: TRBV27
d_gene: -
CDR3aa: ASSPWRGWEQY

v_gene: TRBV19
d_gene: TRBD1
CDR3aa: ASSKTGDSGANVLT

v_gene: TRBV2
d_gene: TRBD1
CDR3aa: ASNRDRAFPHEQF

v_gene: TRBV6-5
d_gene: TRBD2
CDR3aa: ASSLRGTREDTQY

v_gene: TRBV2
d_gene: -
CDR3aa: ASTSFQAGNTEAF

v_gene: TRBV7-9
d_gene: -
CDR3aa: ASSSGIGEGPLH

v_gene: TRBV7-6
d_gene: TRBD2
CDR3aa: ASSFEGLAGGTDTQY

v_gene: TRBV21-1
d_gene: -
CDR3aa: ASSKFPGTNYGYT

v_gene: TRBV28
d_gene: -
CDR3aa: ASSFAGLENTEAF

v_gene: TRBV2
d_gene: -
CDR3aa: ASSAYAGEDTQY

v_gene: TRBV3-1/TRBV3-2
d_gene: -
CDR3aa: ASTPVRVTKNIQY

v_gene: TRBV7-2
d_gene: -
CDR3aa: ASSPRQAMGQAF

v_gene: TRBV2
d_gene: TRBD1
CDR3aa: ASIPGTGVTGELF